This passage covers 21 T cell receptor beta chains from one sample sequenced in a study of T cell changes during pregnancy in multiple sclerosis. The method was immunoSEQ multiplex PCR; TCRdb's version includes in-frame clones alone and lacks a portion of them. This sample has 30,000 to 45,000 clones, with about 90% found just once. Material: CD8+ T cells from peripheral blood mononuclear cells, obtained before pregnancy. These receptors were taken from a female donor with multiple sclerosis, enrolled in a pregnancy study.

CDR3 residues: CASSLRGRAGGPVPYNEQFF. For the CDR3, the DNA is TGTGCCAGCAGCTTAAGGGGTCGAGCGGGGGGGCCGGTCCCCTACAATGAGCAGTTCTTC. J is TRBJ2-1 and V is TRBV7-6, with 10 nucleotides matching TRBD2. In germline, CDR1 is SGHVS, CDR2 FNYEAQ. V lost 2 bases and J lost 2; bases outside the gene matches: 15. This CDR3 is 20 amino acids long.

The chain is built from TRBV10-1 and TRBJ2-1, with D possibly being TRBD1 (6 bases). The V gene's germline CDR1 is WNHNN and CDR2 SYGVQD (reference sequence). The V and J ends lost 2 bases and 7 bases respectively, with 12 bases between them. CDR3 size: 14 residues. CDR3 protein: CASSETGIGNEQFF. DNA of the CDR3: TGCGCCAGCAGTGAGACAGGGATTGGGAATGAGCAGTTCTTC.

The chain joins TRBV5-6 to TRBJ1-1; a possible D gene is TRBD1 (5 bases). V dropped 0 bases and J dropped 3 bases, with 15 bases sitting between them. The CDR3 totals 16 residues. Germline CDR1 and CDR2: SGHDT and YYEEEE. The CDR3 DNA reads TGTGCCAGCAGCTTGGGACCAGGGTTTGGGGACACTGAAGCTTTCTTT. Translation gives CASSLGPGFGDTEAFF.

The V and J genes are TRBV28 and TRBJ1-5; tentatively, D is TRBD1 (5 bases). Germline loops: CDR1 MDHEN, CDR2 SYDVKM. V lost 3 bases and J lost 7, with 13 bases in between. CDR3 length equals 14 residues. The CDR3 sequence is CASSFPGRDQPQHF. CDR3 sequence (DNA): TGTGCCAGCAGTTTCCCAGGGAGGGACCAGCCCCAGCATTTT.

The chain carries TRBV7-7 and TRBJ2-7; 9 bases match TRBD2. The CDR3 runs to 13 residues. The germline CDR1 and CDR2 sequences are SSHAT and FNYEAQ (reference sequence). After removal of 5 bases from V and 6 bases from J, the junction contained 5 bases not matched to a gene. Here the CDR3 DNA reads TGTGCCAGCAGCCCAGCGGGGGGCAGCGAGCAGTACTTC. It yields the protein CASSPAGGSEQYF. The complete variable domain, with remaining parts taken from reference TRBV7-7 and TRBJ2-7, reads GAGVSQSPRYKVTKRGQDVTLRCDPISSHATLYWYQQALGQGPEFLTYFNYEAQPDKSGLPSDRFSAERPEGSISTLTIQRTEQRDSAMYRCASSPAGGSEQYFGPGTRLTVT.

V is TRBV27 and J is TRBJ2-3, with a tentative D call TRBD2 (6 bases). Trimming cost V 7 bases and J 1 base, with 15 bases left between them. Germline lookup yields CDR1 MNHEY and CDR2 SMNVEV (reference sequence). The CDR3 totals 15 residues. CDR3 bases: TGTGCCAGCACCGACCGGGAGTTGGGCACAGATACGCAGTATTTT. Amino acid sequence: CASTDRELGTDTQYF.

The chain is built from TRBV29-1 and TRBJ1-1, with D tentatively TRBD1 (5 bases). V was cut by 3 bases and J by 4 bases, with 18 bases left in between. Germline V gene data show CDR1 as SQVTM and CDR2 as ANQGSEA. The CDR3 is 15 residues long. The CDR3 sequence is CSVDPRGGFGTEAFF. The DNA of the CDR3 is TGCAGCGTTGATCCTCGGGGGGGGTTCGGCACTGAAGCTTTCTTT.

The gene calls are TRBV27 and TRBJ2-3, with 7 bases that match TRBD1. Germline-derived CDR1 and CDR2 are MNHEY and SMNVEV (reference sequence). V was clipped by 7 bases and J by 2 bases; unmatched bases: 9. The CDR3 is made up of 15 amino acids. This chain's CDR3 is CASNPPGQITDTQYF. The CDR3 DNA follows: TGTGCCAGCAATCCTCCGGGACAGATCACAGATACGCAGTATTTT.

The CDR3 DNA reads TGTGCCAGCAGCTTGACACTGGGACAGGGAGGGACTGAAGCTTTCTTT. The encoded protein is CASSLTLGQGGTEAFF. V gene TRBV5-6 combines with J gene TRBJ1-1; 9 nucleotides line up with TRBD1. Trimming cost V 1 base and J 5 bases; bases outside gene matches: 9. The length of the CDR3 is 16 residues. The germline V gene has CDR1 SGHDT and CDR2 YYEEEE.

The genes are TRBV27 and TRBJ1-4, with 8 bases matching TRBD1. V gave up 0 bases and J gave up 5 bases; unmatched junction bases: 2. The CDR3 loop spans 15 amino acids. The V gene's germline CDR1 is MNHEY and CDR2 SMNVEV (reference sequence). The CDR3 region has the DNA TGTGCCAGCAGTTTATCGACAGGGGTAAATGAAAAACTGTTTTTT. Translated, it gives CASSLSTGVNEKLFF.

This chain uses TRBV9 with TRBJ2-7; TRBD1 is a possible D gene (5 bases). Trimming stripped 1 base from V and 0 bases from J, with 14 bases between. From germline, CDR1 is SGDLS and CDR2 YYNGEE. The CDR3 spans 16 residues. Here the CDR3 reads CASSVFDSSSSYEQYF. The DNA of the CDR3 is TGTGCCAGCAGCGTATTCGACAGTTCAAGCTCCTACGAGCAGTACTTC.

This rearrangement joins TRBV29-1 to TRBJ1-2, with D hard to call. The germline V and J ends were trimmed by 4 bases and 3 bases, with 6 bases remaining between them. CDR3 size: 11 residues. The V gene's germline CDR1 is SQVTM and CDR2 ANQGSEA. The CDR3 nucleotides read TGCAGCGTTGTGGCATACTATGGCTACACCTTC. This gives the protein CSVVAYYGYTF.

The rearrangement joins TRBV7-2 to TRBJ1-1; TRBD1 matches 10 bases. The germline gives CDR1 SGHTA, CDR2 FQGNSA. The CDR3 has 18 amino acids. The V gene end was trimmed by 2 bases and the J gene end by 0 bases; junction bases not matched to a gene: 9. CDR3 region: CASSLSGQGMRMNTEAFF. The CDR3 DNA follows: TGTGCCAGCAGCTTATCGGGACAGGGGATGCGGATGAACACTGAAGCTTTCTTT.

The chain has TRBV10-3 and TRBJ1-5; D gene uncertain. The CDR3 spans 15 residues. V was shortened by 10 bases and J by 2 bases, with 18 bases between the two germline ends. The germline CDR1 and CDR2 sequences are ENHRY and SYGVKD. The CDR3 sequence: CATLGEGGGNQPQHF. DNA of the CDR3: TGTGCCACCCTGGGAGAGGGTGGCGGCAATCAGCCCCAGCATTTT.

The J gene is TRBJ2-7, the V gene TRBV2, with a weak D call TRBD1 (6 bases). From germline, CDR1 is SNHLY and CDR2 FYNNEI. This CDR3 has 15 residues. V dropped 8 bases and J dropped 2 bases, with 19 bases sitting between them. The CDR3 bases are TGTGCCAGCCTTATTAGAGGACAGCAACCCTACGAGCAGTACTTC. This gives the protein CASLIRGQQPYEQYF. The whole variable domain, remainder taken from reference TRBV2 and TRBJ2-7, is EPEVTQTPSHQVTQMGQEVILRCVPISNHLYFYWYRQILGQKVEFLVSFYNNEISEKSEIFDDQFSVERPDGSNFTLKIRSTKLEDSAMYFCASLIRGQQPYEQYFGPGTRLTVT.

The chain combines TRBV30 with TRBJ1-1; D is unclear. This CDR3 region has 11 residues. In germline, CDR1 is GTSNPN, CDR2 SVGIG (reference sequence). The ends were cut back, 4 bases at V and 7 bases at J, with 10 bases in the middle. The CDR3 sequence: CAWTKAGEAFF. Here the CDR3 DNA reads TGTGCCTGGACCAAGGCGGGTGAAGCTTTCTTT.

CDR3 nucleotide sequence: TGCAGCGTCCGGACAGGGGATGGCTACACCTTC. Its translation: CSVRTGDGYTF. V and J are TRBV29-1 and TRBJ1-2; 9 bases are a match to TRBD1. CDR3 size: 11 residues. CDR1 and CDR2 from the germline V gene are SQVTM and ANQGSEA. Trimming at V came to 6 bases and at J to 6 bases, leaving 2 bases not matched to a gene.

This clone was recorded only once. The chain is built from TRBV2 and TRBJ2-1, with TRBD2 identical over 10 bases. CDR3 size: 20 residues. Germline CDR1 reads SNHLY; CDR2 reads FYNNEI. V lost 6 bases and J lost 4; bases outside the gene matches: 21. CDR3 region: CASRPRRGLAGVHKYNEQFF. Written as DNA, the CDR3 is TGTGCCAGCAGACCACGCAGGGGGCTAGCGGGAGTGCATAAGTACAATGAGCAGTTCTTC.

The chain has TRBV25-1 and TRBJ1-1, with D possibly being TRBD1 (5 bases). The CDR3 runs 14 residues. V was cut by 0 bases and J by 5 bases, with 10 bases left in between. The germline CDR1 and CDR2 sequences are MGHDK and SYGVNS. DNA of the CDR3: TGTGCCAGCAGTGAATACGCGGGACTGACTGAAGCTTTCTTT. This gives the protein CASSEYAGLTEAFF.

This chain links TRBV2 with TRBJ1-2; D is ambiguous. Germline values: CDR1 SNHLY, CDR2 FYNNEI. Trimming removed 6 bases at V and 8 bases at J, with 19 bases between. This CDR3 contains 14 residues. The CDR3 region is CASSVSPRVRGYTF. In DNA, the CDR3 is TGTGCCAGCAGCGTCTCCCCCCGAGTAAGAGGCTACACCTTC. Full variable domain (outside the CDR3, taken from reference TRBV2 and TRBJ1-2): EPEVTQTPSHQVTQMGQEVILRCVPISNHLYFYWYRQILGQKVEFLVSFYNNEISEKSEIFDDQFSVERPDGSNFTLKIRSTKLEDSAMYFCASSVSPRVRGYTFGSGTRLTVV.

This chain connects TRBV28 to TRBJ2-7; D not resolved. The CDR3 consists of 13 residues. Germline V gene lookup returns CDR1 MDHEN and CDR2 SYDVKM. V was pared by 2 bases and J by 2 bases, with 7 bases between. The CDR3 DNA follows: TGTGCCAGCAGTTTAGGAGCAACCTACGAGCAGTACTTC. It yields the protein CASSLGATYEQYF.